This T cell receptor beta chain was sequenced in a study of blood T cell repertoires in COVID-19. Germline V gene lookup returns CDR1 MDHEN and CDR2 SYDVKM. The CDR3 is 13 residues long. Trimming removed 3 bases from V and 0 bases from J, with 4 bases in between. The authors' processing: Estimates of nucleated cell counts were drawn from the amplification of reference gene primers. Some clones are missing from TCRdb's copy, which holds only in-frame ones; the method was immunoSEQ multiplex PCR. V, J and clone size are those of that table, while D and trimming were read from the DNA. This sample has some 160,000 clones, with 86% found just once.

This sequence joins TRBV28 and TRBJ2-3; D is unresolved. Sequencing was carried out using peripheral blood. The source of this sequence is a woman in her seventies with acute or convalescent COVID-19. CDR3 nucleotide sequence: TGTGCCAGCAGTTTGACTAGCACAGATACGCAGTATTTT. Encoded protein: CASSLTSTDTQYF. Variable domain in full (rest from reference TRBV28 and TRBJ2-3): DVKVTQSSRYLVKRTGEKVFLECVQDMDHENMFWYRQDPGLGLRLIYFSYDVKMKEKGDIPEGYSVSREKKERFSLILESASTNQTSMYLCASSLTSTDTQYFGPGTRLTVL.